This is a list of T cell receptor beta chains from one sample in a study of cytomegalovirus exposure and HLA in healthy donors. Here immunoSEQ multiplex PCR was the method, and the copy in TCRdb shows in-frame clones only, minus some. The sample holds 200,000 to 250,000 clones. The sample consisted of PBMCs. The receptors shown here come from a girl aged 2 to 9 in good health and CMV-seropositive. Both conserved end residues are trimmed from each CDR3. Fields, in order: D gene, V gene, CDR3 protein. A D gene is named only where the DNA matches it firmly.

TRBD1,TRBV6-1,ASRGDSYEQY
NA,TRBV11-2,ASTHQDIDTQY
TRBD2,TRBV5-6,ASSPPLSGRDNEQF
TRBD2,TRBV5-1,ASSRGRNTGELF
TRBD2,TRBV19,ASSIDMAGGPYEQY
TRBD1,TRBV18,ASTTGVPETQY
NA,TRBV11-3,ASSLGGDAGANVLT
NA,TRBV28,ASSLLGGGGGQPQH
TRBD1,TRBV6-5,ASSPTGQSGYEQY
NA,TRBV5-1,ASSWNPGADTQY
TRBD1,TRBV5-5,ASSLGTGGSETQY
NA,TRBV6-5,ASSPRQAGNTIY
NA,TRBV29-1,SVGTNYGYT
TRBD1,TRBV28,ASSSGTAGANVLT
TRBD2,TRBV4-2,ASSQWVGAGGPNTQY
NA,TRBV27,ASSPPGRRADTQY
TRBD1,TRBV9,ASSMGQGDEKLF
TRBD1,TRBV11-2,ASSRTGQGLPYEQY
TRBD1,TRBV6-1,ASSESQGYGYT
NA,TRBV11-2,ASSLGRDTQY
NA,TRBV29-1,SVAFRGLLSTEAF
NA,TRBV20-1,SARGLSEAF
NA,TRBV27,ASSTQGLMNTEAF
TRBD1,TRBV10-1,ASSNRGNTEAF
NA,TRBV6-1,ASTGPGLNTEAF
NA,TRBV10-3,AISGNRDSTDTQY
TRBD1,TRBV27,ASRGPYYEQY
TRBD2,TRBV27,ASSPGREQY
NA,TRBV7-9,ASSPSRSGANVLT